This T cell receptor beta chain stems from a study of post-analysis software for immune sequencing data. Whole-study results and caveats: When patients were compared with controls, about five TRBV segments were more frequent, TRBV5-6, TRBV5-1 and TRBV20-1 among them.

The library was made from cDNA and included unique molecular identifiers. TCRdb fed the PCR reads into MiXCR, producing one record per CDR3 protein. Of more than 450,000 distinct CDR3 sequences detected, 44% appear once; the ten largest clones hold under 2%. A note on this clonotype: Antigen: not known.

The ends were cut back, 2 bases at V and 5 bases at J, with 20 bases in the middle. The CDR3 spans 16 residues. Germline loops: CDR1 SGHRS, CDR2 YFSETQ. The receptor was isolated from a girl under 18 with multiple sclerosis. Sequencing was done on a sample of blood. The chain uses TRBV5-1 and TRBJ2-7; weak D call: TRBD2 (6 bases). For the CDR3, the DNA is TGCGCCAGCAGCTTTCGGGGGAACAGGCGTGAGAACGAGCAGTACTTC. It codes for CASSFRGNRRENEQYF.